Sequencing of this T cell receptor (beta chain) was carried out in a study of beta chain features in type 1 diabetes. The wider study: Summed over all samples, the examined sorted cells came to 95 million to 130 million.

Study-level results: More deletions and fewer insertions at VDJ junctions were found in patients with type 1 diabetes. Among all four CD4+ subsets, Type 1 diabetes patients had TCRB CDR3s that were moderately but significantly shorter.

The V gene lost 1 base and the J gene lost 3 bases, with 16 bases spanning the gap. Germline CDR1 and CDR2: SGHRS and YFSETQ. The CDR3 has 16 amino acids. The authors reverse transcribed all of the isolated RNA, so sequencing captured expressed TCRB transcripts. Profiled with immunoSEQ multiplex PCR; TCRdb holds only in-frame clones, not every one. The profile shows approximately 730,000 clones, 13% of them singletons. Note on this clone: Its cognate antigen is unknown.

V gene TRBV5-1 combines with J gene TRBJ2-5; tentatively, D is TRBD1 or TRBD2 (6 bases each). Specimen: naive CD4+ T cells from blood. The sequence derives from a man aged 18-30 years with type 1 diabetes. The CDR3 coding sequence is TGCGCCAGCAGCTTGTCTACAGGGAGGAGCGAAGAGACCCAGTACTTC. It encodes CASSLSTGRSEETQYF. The variable domain in full, with the rest retrieved from reference TRBV5-1 and TRBJ2-5, is KAGVTQTPRYLIKTRGQQVTLSCSPISGHRSVSWYQQTPGQGLQFLFEYFSETQRNKGNFPGRFSGRQFSNSRSEMNVSTLELGDSALYLCASSLSTGRSEETQYFGPGTRLLVL.